Listed here is a single TCR beta chain. Its target antigen remains unknown. No base quality values were provided; no much bigger clone lies one nucleotide off. Relative to germline, V is 4 bases shorter and J is 4 bases shorter, with 16 bases between their ends. Reading from cysteine to phenylalanine, the CDR3 counts 15 amino acids. Only the CDR3 DNA stays, 45 bases, in frame from base 1. From a lookup of the germline V gene, CDR1 and CDR2 are LGHNA and YSLEER. Collaborating institutions collected whole blood in K2EDTA tubes following their own protocols. For TCRbeta analysis, collaborator samples were shipped as frozen whole blood, as isolated PBMCs, or as DNA extracted from either sample type. This specimen belongs to a study of blood T cell repertoires in COVID-19 (dated by TCRdb to 2019 to 2021). Looking at the study overall: The collaborator samples originated in the United States, Italy and Spain and spanned the acute and convalescent phases of COVID-19. The material from the prospective study consisted of cDNA or gDNA derived from T cells, B-cell-depleted T cells, or PBMCs. Subjects who had been exposed to COVID-19, were actively infected with it, or had recovered from it provided the deeply sampled blood TCRbeta repertoires that made up the dataset. The repertoires were made available in a free public database intended to serve as a resource for research on the immune response to SARS-CoV-2. The samples were drawn from two sources: the first 160 participants of the ongoing ImmuneRACE study, and 1,254 subjects contributed by 6 global collaborators. The sample metadata nearly always contained a de-identified subject ID, COVID-19 status, age in years and sex. Where HLA class I and class II types were available, the types were taken from metadata supplied by the sample provider, not from assay-based typing.

TCRbeta CDR3 regions were amplified from genomic DNA by means of the immunoSEQ Assay, a bias-controlled multiplex PCR. The study's processing was this. Within the assay, amplification of reference gene primers was used to estimate how many nucleated cells each sample contained. To quantify the absolute abundance of each unique TCRbeta CDR3 rearrangement, sequence reads were collapsed and filtered. For each sample, productive Simpson clonality was calculated as the square root of Simpson's diversity index across productive rearrangements. Sourced from immuneACCESS, this table was stored by TCRdb with only in-frame sequences that have V and J called. A share of the clones is absent; for the studies checked, an unresolved V gene accounts for under half, and the remainder has no known explanation. D and trimming were read from the DNA, whereas the V and J calls and clone size are those reported in that table. This sample comprises some 110,000 clones, over 65% of them detected only once. The ten most abundant clones make up 5% to 7.5% of the sample.

General findings and caveats noted by the study authors: The amount of clinical and demographic metadata varied by source and participant and was provided uncurated.

The sample comprised peripheral blood. This TCR was sampled from a man between 65 and 79 years old with acute or convalescent COVID-19. The chain employs TRBV4-3 and TRBJ1-1; the D segment cannot be called with confidence. CDR3 protein: CASSPSSGGVTEAFF. The nucleotide sequence is given as TGCGCCAGCAGCCCCTCTTCGGGCGGGGTCACTGAAGCTTTCTTT.